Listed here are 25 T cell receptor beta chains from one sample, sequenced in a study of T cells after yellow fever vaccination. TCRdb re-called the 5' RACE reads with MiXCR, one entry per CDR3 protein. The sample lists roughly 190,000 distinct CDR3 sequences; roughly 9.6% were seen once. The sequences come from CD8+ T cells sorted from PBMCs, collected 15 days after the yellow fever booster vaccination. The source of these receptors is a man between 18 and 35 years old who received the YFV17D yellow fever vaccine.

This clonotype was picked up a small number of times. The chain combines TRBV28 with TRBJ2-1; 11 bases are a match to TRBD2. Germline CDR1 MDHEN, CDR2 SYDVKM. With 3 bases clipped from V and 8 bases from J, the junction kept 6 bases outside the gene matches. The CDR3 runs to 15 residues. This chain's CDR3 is CASSLETSGVDEQFF. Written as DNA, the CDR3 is TGTGCCAGCAGTTTGGAGACTAGCGGGGTGGATGAGCAGTTCTTC.

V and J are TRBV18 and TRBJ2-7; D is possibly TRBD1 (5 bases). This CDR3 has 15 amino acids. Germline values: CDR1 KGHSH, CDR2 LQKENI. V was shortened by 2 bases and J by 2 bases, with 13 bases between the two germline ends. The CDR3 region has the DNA TGTGCCAGCTCACCAAGCAGGGAAAGCCCCTACGAGCAGTACTTC. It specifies CASSPSRESPYEQYF.

The CDR3 DNA is TGCGCCAGCAGCCAAGAAAGAGACAATGAGCAGTTCTTC. As protein: CASSQERDNEQFF. This chain links TRBV4-1 with TRBJ2-1, with no clear D. From germline, CDR1 is MGHRA and CDR2 YSYEKL. CDR3 length: 13 amino acids. With 0 bases removed from V and 5 bases from J, the gap between germline ends came to 5 bases.

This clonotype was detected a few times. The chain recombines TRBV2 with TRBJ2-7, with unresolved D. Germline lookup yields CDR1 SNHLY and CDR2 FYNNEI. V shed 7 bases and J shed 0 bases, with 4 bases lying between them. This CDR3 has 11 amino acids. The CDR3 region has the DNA TGTGCCAGCATCAGCTCCTACGAGCAGTACGTC. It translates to CASISSYEQYV.

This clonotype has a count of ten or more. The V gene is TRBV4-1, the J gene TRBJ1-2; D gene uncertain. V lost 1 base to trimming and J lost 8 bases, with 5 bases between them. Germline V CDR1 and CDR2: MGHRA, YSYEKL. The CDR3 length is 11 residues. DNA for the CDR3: TGCGCCAGCAGCCAAGGCCGGGGCTACACCTTC. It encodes CASSQGRGYTF.

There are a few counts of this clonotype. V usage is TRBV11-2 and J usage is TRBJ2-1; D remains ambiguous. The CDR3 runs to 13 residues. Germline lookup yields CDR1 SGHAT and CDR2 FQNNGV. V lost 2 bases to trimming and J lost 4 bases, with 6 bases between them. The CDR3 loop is CASSLTPYNEQFF. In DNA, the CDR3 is TGTGCCAGCAGCTTAACCCCTTACAATGAGCAGTTCTTC.

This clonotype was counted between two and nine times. The CDR3 nucleotides are TGTGCCAGCAGTTACTCGACTAGCGGGGGACAAGATACCTACGAGCAGTACGTC. Translated, it gives CASSYSTSGGQDTYEQYV. J is TRBJ2-7 and V is TRBV6-2 or TRBV6-3; 12 bases agree with TRBD2. Unmatched junction bases numbered 8, after V lost 0 bases and J lost 2 bases. This CDR3 comprises 18 residues. Looked up from germline, CDR1 is MNHEY and CDR2 is SVGEGT.

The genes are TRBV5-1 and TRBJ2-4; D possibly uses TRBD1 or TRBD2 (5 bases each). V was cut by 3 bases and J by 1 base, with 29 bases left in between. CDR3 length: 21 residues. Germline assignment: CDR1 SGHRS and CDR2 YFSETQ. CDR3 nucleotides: TGCGCCAGCAGCTCCCCCAATGGTGAGGGGTCGGTCTTCAATGCCAAAAACATTCAGTACTTC. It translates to CASSSPNGEGSVFNAKNIQYF. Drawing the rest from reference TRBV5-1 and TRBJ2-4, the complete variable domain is KAGVTQTPRYLIKTRGQQVTLSCSPISGHRSVSWYQQTPGQGLQFLFEYFSETQRNKGNFPGRFSGRQFSNSRSEMNVSTLELGDSALYLCASSSPNGEGSVFNAKNIQYFGAGTRLSVL.

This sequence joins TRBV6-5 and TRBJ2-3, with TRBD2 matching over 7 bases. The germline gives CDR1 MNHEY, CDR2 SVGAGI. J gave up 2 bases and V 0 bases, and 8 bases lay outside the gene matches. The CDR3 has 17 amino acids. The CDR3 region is CASSYSSGGGYTDTQYF. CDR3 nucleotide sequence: TGTGCCAGCAGTTACTCGAGTGGGGGGGGATACACAGATACGCAGTATTTT.

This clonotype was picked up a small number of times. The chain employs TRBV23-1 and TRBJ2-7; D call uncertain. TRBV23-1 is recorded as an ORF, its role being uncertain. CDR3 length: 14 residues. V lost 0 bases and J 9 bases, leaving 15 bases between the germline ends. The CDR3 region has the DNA TGCGCCAGCAGTCAATCGGGGTTATCAACGAGGCAGTACGTC. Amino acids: CASSQSGLSTRQYV.

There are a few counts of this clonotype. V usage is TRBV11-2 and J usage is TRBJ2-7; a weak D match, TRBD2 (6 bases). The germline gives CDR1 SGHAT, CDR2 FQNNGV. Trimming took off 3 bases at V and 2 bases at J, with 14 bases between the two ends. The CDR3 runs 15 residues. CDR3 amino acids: CASSFGLALTYEQYV. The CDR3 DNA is TGTGCCAGCAGCTTTGGCCTAGCGCTTACCTACGAGCAGTACGTC.

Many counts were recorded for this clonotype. The CDR3 DNA is TGCGCCAGCAGCTTGCGGCTAGCGGGAACCTACGAGCAGTACTTC. Translation gives CASSLRLAGTYEQYF. The chain recombines TRBV5-1 with TRBJ2-7; 9 nucleotides align to TRBD2. CDR1 and CDR2 (germline): SGHRS, YFSETQ. V shed 1 base and J 2 bases; nucleotides not matched to a gene: 4. This CDR3 spans 15 amino acids.

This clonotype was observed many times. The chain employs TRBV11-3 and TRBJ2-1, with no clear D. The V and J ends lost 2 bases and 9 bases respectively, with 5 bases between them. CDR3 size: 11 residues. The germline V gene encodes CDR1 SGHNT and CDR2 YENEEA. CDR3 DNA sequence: TGTGCCAGCAGCTTAATGGGTGAGCAGTTCTTC. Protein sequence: CASSLMGEQFF.

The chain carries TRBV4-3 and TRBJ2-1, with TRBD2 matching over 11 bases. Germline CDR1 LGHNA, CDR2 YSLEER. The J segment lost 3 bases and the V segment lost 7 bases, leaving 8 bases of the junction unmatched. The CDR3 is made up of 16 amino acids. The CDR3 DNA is TGCGCCAGCACCCCTACTAGCGGGGGTCGCTACAATGAGCAGTTCTTC. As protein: CASTPTSGGRYNEQFF.

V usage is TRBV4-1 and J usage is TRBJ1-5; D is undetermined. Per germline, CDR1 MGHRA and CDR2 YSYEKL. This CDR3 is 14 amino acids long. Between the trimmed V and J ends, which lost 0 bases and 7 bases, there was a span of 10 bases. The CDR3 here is CASSQDPGSQPQHF. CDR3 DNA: TGCGCCAGCAGCCAAGATCCAGGTTCACAGCCCCAGCATTTT.

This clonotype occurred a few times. CDR3 protein: CASSLLAVNTGELFF. Written as DNA, the CDR3 is TGTGCCAGCAGTTTGTTAGCAGTGAACACCGGGGAGCTGTTTTTT. J is TRBJ2-2 and V is TRBV27; D uncertain. In germline, CDR1 is MNHEY, CDR2 SMNVEV (reference sequence). The CDR3 length is 15 residues. Trimming took off 3 bases at V and 1 base at J, with 9 bases between the two ends.

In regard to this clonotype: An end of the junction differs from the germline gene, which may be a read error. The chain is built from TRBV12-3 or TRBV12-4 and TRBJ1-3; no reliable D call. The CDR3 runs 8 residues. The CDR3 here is CASSLRNF. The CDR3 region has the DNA TGTGCCAGCAGTTTGAGGAATTTT.

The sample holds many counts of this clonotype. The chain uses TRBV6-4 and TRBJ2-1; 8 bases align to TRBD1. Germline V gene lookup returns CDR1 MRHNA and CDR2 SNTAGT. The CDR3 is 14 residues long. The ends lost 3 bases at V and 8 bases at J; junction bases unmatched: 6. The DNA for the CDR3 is TGTGCCAGCAGTGAGACCCAGGGGGCGGATGAGCAGTTCTTC. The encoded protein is CASSETQGADEQFF.

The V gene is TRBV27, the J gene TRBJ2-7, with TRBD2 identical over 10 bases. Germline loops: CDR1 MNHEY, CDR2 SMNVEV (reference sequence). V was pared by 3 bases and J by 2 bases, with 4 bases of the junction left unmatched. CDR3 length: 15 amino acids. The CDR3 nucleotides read TGTGCCAGCAGTTTCTCCGGGACTAGCGCCTACGAGCAGTACTTC. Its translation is CASSFSGTSAYEQYF.

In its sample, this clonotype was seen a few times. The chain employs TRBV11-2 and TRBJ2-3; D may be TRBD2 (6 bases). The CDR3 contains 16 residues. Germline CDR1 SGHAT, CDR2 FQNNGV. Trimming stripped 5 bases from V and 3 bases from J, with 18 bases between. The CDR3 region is CASSPPSGLQTDTQYF. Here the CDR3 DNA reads TGTGCCAGCAGCCCCCCCAGCGGGTTACAAACAGATACGCAGTATTTT.

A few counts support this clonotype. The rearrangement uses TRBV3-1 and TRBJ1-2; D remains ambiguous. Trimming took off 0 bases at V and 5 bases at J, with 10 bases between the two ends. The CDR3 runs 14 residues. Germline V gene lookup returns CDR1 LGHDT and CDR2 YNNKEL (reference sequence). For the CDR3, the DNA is TGTGCCAGCAGCCAAGATGGGCCTTGGTATGGCTACACCTTC. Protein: CASSQDGPWYGYTF.

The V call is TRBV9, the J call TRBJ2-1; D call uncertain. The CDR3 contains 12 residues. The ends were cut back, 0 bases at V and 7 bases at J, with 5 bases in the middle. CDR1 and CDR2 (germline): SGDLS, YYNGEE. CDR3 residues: CASSVEWNEQFF. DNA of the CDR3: TGTGCCAGCAGCGTAGAGTGGAATGAGCAGTTCTTC.

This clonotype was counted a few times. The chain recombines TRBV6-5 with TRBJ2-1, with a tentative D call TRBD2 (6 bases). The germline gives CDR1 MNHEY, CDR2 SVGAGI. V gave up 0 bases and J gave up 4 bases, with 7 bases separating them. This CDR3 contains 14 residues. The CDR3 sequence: CASSYSAGYNEQFF. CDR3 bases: TGTGCCAGCAGTTACTCCGCGGGGTACAATGAGCAGTTCTTC.

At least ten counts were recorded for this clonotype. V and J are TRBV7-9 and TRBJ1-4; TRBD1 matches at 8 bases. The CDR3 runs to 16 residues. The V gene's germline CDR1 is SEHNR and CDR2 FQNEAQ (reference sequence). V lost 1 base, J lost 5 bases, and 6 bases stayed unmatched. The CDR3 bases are TGTGCCAGCAGCTTAGGCGGGACAGGCTCAAATGAAAAACTGTTTTTT. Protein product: CASSLGGTGSNEKLFF.

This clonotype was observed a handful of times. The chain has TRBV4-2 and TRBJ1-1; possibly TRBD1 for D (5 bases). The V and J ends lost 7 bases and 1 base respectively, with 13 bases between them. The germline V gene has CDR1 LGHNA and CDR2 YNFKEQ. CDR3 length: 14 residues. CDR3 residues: CASTSIGQNTEAFF. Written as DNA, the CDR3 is TGTGCCAGCACCTCAATAGGACAGAACACTGAAGCTTTCTTT.